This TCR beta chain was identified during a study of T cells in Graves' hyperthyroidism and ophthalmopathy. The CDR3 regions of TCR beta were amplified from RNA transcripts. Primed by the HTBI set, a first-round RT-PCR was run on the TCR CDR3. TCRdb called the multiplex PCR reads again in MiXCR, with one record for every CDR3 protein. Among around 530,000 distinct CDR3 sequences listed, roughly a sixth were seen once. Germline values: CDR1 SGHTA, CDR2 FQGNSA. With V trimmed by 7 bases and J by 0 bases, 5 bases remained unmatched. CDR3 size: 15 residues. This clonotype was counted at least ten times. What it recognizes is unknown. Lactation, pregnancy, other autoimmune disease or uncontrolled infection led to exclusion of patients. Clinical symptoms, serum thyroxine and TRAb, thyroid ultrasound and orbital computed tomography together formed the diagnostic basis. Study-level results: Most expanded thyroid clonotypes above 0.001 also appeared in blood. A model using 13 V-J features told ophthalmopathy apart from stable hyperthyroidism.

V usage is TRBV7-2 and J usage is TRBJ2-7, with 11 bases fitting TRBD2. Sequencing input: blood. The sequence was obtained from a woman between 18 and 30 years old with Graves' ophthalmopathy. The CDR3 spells CASKGTSGGSYEQYF. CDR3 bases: TGTGCCAGCAAAGGGACTAGCGGTGGCTCCTACGAGCAGTACTTC.